This T cell receptor (beta chain) was captured by sequencing in a study of tumor and adjacent non-tumor tissue in lung cancer. Study-wide background: The patients, 10 men and five or six women, were roughly 30 to 76 with stage I to III disease. Each sample yielded some 4 million productive TCRbeta reads on average.

This clonotype was seen many times. Antigen: not known. The CDR3 length is 14 residues. V dropped 6 bases and J dropped 4 bases, with 12 bases sitting between them. The germline gives CDR1 MNHEY, CDR2 SVGAGI. No cell sorting was done before RNA was extracted from the tissue. Distant lung tissue was collected more than 3 cm away from the tumor edge. TCRbeta libraries were built with three rounds of nested PCR, modified from ARM-PCR. TCRdb reprocessed the multiplex PCR reads via MiXCR and lists one record per CDR3 protein. Of some 99,000 distinct CDR3 sequences in the sample, over 55% are singletons; the top ten hold about 20%. Study-wide findings and caveats: Normal lung showed higher cumulative top 100 clone frequency than tumor.

Sequences were obtained from distant non-tumor lung tissue. The sequence was collected from a man aged 55 to 70 with non-small cell lung cancer. V and J are TRBV6-5 and TRBJ1-4; no reliable D call. Here the CDR3 reads CASRSGGLNEKLFF. The CDR3 DNA is TGTGCCAGCAGGTCTGGAGGGCTTAATGAAAAACTGTTTTTT.